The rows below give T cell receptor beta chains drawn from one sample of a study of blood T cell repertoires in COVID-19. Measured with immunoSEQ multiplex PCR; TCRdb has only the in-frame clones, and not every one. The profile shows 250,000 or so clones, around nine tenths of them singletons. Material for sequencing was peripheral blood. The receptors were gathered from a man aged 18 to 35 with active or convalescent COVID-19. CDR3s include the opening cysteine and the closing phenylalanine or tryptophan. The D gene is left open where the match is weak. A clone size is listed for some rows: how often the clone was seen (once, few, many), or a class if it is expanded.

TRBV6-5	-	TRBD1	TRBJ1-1	TGTGCCAGCTCCATTAGACAGGGTAAACACACTGAAGCTTTCTTT	CASSIRQGKHTEAFF
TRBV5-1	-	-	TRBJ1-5	TGCGCCAGCAGCTTGGTGGCAGGGAGCAATCAGCCCCAGCATTTT	CASSLVAGSNQPQHF
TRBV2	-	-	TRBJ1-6	TGTGCCAGCATCGTACTCCCCAATTCACCCCTCCACTTT	CASIVLPNSPLHF
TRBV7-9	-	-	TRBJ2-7	TGTGCCAGCAGCTTGAAGGGCGGGGACTCCTACGAGCAGTACTTC	CASSLKGGDSYEQYF
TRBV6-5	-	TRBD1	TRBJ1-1	TGTGCCAGCAGTTACGGCAGGGGGTTGAACACTGAAGCTTTCTTT	CASSYGRGLNTEAFF
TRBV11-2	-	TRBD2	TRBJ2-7	TGTGCCAGCAGCCATATACTAGCGGGAGTCCACGAGCAGTACTTC	CASSHILAGVHEQYF
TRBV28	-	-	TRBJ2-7	TGTGCCAGCAGTTTCGCCCCTACCTACGAGCAGTACTTC	CASSFAPTYEQYF
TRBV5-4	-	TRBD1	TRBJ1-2	TGTGCCAGCAGCTTGGGGTCAGGGGGAGACGGCTACACCTTC	CASSLGSGGDGYTF
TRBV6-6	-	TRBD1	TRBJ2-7	TGTGCCAGCAATCGACAGGGTAACGAGCAGTACTTC	CASNRQGNEQYF
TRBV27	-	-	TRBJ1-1	TGTGCCAGCAGTTTTTCATTGAACACTGAAGCTTTCTTT	CASSFSLNTEAFF
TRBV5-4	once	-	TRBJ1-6	TGTGCCAGCAGCCTCGATGGATTTCAGGGGACGGGTGCACCCCTCCACTTT	CASSLDGFQGTGAPLHF
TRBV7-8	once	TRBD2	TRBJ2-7	TGTGCCACCTCACTAGCGTCTTCCTACGAGCAGTACTTC	CATSLASSYEQYF
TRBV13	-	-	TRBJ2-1	TGTGCCAGCAGCCAACCCAGCTCCTACAATGAGCAGTTCTTC	CASSQPSSYNEQFF
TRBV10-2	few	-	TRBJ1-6	TGCGTCCCCCAGGAAAGCTCTTCACCCCTCCACTTT	CVPQESSSPLHF
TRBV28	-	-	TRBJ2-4	TGTGCCAGCAGTTTGAACAGGTGGGCTAGCATTCAGTACTTC	CASSLNRWASIQYF
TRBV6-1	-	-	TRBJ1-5	TGTGCCAGCAGTGAAGCCCTAGGGGAAAATCAGCCCCAGCATTTT	CASSEALGENQPQHF
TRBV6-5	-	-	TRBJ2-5	TGTGCCAGCAGTTACTCATCGGGGTACCAAGAGACCCAGTACTTC	CASSYSSGYQETQYF
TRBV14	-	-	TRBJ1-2	TGTGCCAGCAGCTCGCAAACTCGGGGCTACACCTTC	CASSSQTRGYTF
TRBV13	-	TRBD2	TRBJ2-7	TGTGCCAGCAGCTTATCTACTAGCGGCCCCTACGAGCAGTACTTC	CASSLSTSGPYEQYF